This T cell receptor beta chain was documented in a study of blood T cells in healthy people across ages. Study outcomes and limitations: Unknown CMV status may confound age-related changes in expanded clones. Considered underestimates were the diversity estimates obtained from one million T cells.

A sample-barcoded 5' primer and a J-beta primer mix were used in a second PCR of roughly 7 to 11 cycles. The template-switch adaptor was a 5' adaptor with 12 random nucleotides. It tagged each cDNA molecule. Via MiXCR, TCRdb re-called the 5' RACE reads, giving one row per CDR3 protein. This sample has roughly 680,000 distinct CDR3 sequences, with under 65% found just once. CDR3 length: 17 amino acids. With 2 bases removed from V and 0 bases from J, the gap between germline ends came to 13 bases. Looked up from germline, CDR1 is MNHEY and CDR2 is SVGAGI. Every donor contributed roughly 10 milliliters of peripheral blood by blood draw. In this sample, this clonotype turned up many times. Its antigen is not identified.

The chain carries TRBV6-5 and TRBJ1-4, with D perhaps matching TRBD1 (6 bases). The receptor's source is a woman of 80 years or more in good health. The sample taken for sequencing was blood. The CDR3, as DNA: TGTGCCAGCAGTTACGGCAGGGGTTGGGCAACTAATGAAAAACTGTTTTTT. This sequence encodes CASSYGRGWATNEKLFF.